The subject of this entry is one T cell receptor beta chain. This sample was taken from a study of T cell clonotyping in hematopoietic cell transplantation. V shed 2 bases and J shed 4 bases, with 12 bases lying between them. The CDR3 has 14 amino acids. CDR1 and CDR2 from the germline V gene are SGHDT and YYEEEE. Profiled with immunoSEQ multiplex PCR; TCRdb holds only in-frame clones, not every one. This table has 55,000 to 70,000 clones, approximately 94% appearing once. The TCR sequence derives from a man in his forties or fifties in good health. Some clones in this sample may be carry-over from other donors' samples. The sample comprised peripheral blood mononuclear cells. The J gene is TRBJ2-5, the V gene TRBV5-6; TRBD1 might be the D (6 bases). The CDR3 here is CASSLGGVGETQYF. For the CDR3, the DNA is TGTGCCAGCAGCTTAGGGGGAGTGGGAGAGACCCAGTACTTC.